The clone carrying this T cell receptor (beta chain) was counted once. Its specificity is unknown. The data stem from a study of graft-versus-host responses after intestinal transplantation. Background on the study: All recipients were transplanted with multivisceral, liver-intestinal, or isolated intestinal grafts. Every recipient had anti-thymocyte globulin induction and two to four years of tacrolimus plus steroids.

Using immunoSEQ multiplex PCR, the repertoire was profiled, and TCRdb retains in-frame clones only, with some absent. The sample includes about 130,000 clones, more than 80% of them seen just once. The germline gives CDR1 SGHTA, CDR2 FQGNSA. CDR3 size: 15 residues. V gave up 4 bases and J gave up 2 bases, with 12 bases separating them. Findings and limits, study-wide: In recipient marrow, GvH clones were found, and some appeared first in ileum or blood.

Material: unstimulated CD4+ T cells sorted from spleen or lymph node cells, obtained before intestinal transplant. The origin of this receptor is a human donor who received an intestinal transplant. The chain recombines TRBV7-2 with TRBJ1-5; D is unresolved. The CDR3 DNA reads TGTGCCAGCAGCTCCCTGGGGATGGGCAATCAGCCCCAGCATTTT. This translates into CASSSLGMGNQPQHF.